This T cell receptor beta chain comes out of a study of metastatic and nonmetastatic thyroid tumors. Turning to the study itself: Repertoires were compared across blood and tumor or nodule tissue from malignant and benign thyroid patients.

The CDR3 is made up of 15 amino acids. V dropped 1 base and J dropped 6 bases, with 16 bases sitting between them. Germline CDR1 is SGHRS and CDR2 is YFSETQ. Overall study findings and caveats: The reported finding was significantly higher TCR beta diversity in malignant thyroid tumors relative to benign nodules, in blood and tumor.

As originally analysed: For papillary thyroid cancer, a distant-metastasis classifier was constructed from CDR3 differences observed across clinicopathological groups. With MiXCR, TCRdb called clones anew from the PCR reads. TCRdb's processing, not the study's, gives the V and J calls here. Of roughly 44,000 clones in the sample, approximately 25% were seen once. This clone was recorded at least ten times. The antigen remains unidentified. All patients reached thyroid surgery having received no treatment beforehand. This sequence originates from a female donor with papillary thyroid cancer or a benign thyroid nodule (not recorded which). Some clones in this sample may be carry-over from other donors' samples. Sequenced material: tumor tissue. V usage is TRBV5-1 and J usage is TRBJ1-2; a weak D match, TRBD1 (5 bases). The CDR3 reads CASSLTRGGLDGYTF. In nucleotides, the CDR3 is TGCGCCAGCAGCTTGACGAGGGGCGGACTGGATGGCTACACCTTC.